The next 26 T cell receptor beta chains were all read from a single sample in a study of persistence of HIV-infected CD4 T cells. Their antigens remain unidentified. Cells were stimulated nonspecifically with anti-CD3/anti-CD28 magnetic beads. Sorting of responding CD4+ T cells relied on upregulated CD40 ligand together with CD69. The immunoSEQ assay was version 4, run in survey mode. The repertoire was sequenced with immunoSEQ multiplex PCR; TCRdb's copy has only in-frame clones and lacks some. The sample includes some 40,000 clones, 80% to 95% of them seen just once. The input for sequencing was CD4+ T cells sorted from PBMCs after roughly 18-hour stimulation, taken from a patient who received antiretroviral therapy. These receptors were taken from an adult man with HIV who was CMV-seropositive.

V gene TRBV5-1 combines with J gene TRBJ2-3; D uncertain. Deletions cut 0 bases from V and 3 bases from J, with 5 bases between. The CDR3 is made up of 13 amino acids. Germline V gene lookup returns CDR1 SGHRS and CDR2 YFSETQ. The CDR3 sequence is CASSLDSTDTQYF. DNA of the CDR3: TGCGCCAGCAGCTTGGACTCTACAGATACGCAGTATTTT.

This clone was seen only once. The rearrangement joins TRBV5-5 to TRBJ2-7, with 8 bases that match TRBD1. Germline V gene data show CDR1 as SGHKS and CDR2 as YYEKEE (reference sequence). V trimming: 3 bases; J trimming: 4 bases; junction bases outside the gene matches: 9. The CDR3 runs to 15 residues. The chain's CDR3 is CASSSPDRATYEQYF. For the CDR3, the DNA is TGTGCCAGCAGCTCTCCGGACAGGGCAACATACGAGCAGTACTTC.

This chain links TRBV29-1 with TRBJ2-3, with 9 bases fitting TRBD2. The CDR3 has 16 residues. Losses at the gene ends were 1 base for V and 1 base for J; bases not matched to a gene: 6. Germline CDR1 is SQVTM and CDR2 is ANQGSEA. CDR3 loop: CSVEGGAGGRTDTQYF. CDR3 nucleotides: TGCAGCGTTGAAGGAGGCGCGGGGGGGCGCACAGATACGCAGTATTTT.

The V call is TRBV25-1, the J call TRBJ1-4; 7 bases are shared with TRBD1. Germline CDR1 reads MGHDK; CDR2 reads SYGVNS. V shed 6 bases and J 8 bases; nucleotides not matched to a gene: 9. The length of the CDR3 is 14 residues. CDR3 sequence (DNA): TGTGCCAGCAGCGTACAGGGGATAGGAGAAAAACTGTTTTTT. This gives the protein CASSVQGIGEKLFF.

This chain connects TRBV7-8 to TRBJ2-1; maybe TRBD2 (5 bases). This CDR3 spans 11 amino acids. Trimming took off 5 bases at V and 15 bases at J, with 14 bases between the two ends. Germline assignment: CDR1 SGHVS and CDR2 FQNEAQ. The CDR3 spells CASSPTRSLFF. The CDR3 DNA follows: TGTGCCAGCAGCCCTACTAGATCGCTGTTCTTC. Filled out from reference TRBV7-8 and TRBJ2-1, the complete variable domain reads GAGVSQSPRYKVAKRGQDVALRCDPISGHVSLFWYQQALGQGPEFLTYFQNEAQLDKSGLPSDRFFAERPEGSVSTLKIQRTQQEDSAVYLCASSPTRSLFFGPGTRLTVL.

This clone was observed a few times. The rearrangement links TRBV11-1 to TRBJ2-7; D might be TRBD1 (5 bases). CDR1 and CDR2 (germline): SGHAT, FQDESV (reference sequence). The CDR3 has 13 residues. V was shortened by 5 bases and J by 2 bases, with 10 bases between the two germline ends. The CDR3 DNA reads TGTGCCAGCAGCAAAGGACACACCTACGAGCAGTACTTC. Translating it yields CASSKGHTYEQYF.

The chain joins TRBV5-1 to TRBJ1-1, with a tentative D call TRBD1 (5 bases). V shed 4 bases and J shed 1 base, with 11 bases lying between them. The CDR3 is 14 residues long. Looked up from germline, CDR1 is SGHRS and CDR2 is YFSETQ. The CDR3 spells CASSPGTRNTEAFF. DNA of the CDR3: TGCGCCAGCAGCCCCGGGACTCGGAACACTGAAGCTTTCTTT.

The CDR3 spells CASSYYGTEAFF. DNA of the CDR3: TGTGCCAGCAGTTACTATGGCACTGAAGCTTTCTTT. The V gene is TRBV6-2 or TRBV6-3, the J gene TRBJ1-1, with D hard to call. V gave up 1 base and J gave up 4 bases, with 4 bases separating them. The germline CDR1 and CDR2 sequences are MNHEY and SVGEGT. The length of the CDR3 is 12 residues.

In its sample, this clone was seen once. This rearrangement joins TRBV9 to TRBJ1-2; D perhaps matches TRBD1 (5 bases). The V and J ends lost 0 bases and 0 bases respectively, with 15 bases between them. The CDR3 extends over 17 amino acids. CDR1 is SGDLS and CDR2 is YYNGEE in the germline V gene. The CDR3 region has the DNA TGTGCCAGCAGCGTAGCCCATGGGGGGAGAGCTAACTATGGCTACACCTTC. Translating it yields CASSVAHGGRANYGYTF.

V gene TRBV10-3 combines with J gene TRBJ2-7; 15 positions agree with TRBD2. Germline trimming cut 4 bases from V and 7 bases from J; bases unmatched to any gene: 5. The CDR3 has 15 residues. Per germline, CDR1 ENHRY and CDR2 SYGVKD. The CDR3 protein is CAISGTSGGAREQYF. The DNA for the CDR3 is TGTGCCATCAGTGGGACTAGCGGGGGGGCTCGGGAGCAGTACTTC.

The J gene is TRBJ2-7, the V gene TRBV24-1; the match to TRBD1 covers 8 bases. V was clipped by 9 bases and J by 9 bases; unmatched bases: 27. The germline V gene encodes CDR1 KGHDR and CDR2 SFDVKD. This CDR3 spans 18 amino acids. CDR3 bases: TGTGCCACCGCACCAGGGGGCGCGGGTCAGACCAAAGCGTTGCGGCAGTACTTC. Protein product: CATAPGGAGQTKALRQYF.

Worth noting for this clone: At one boundary the junction diverges from the germline segment, which might be a read error. The chain uses TRBV7-9 and TRBJ2-1, with D unclear. CDR3 size: 10 residues. In germline, CDR1 is SEHNR, CDR2 FQNEAQ (reference sequence). CDR3 residues: CASSLVQAIF. The DNA for the CDR3 is TGTGCCAGCAGCTTAGTCCAGGCTATCTTC.

This rearrangement joins TRBV6-5 to TRBJ2-3, with D uncertain. CDR1 MNHEY and CDR2 SVGAGI come from the germline V gene. Trimming pared 6 bases from V and 3 bases from J, leaving 13 bases between. The CDR3 covers 14 residues. The CDR3 loop is CASRQRPSTDTQYF. The DNA of the CDR3 is TGTGCCAGCAGGCAGCGCCCGAGTACAGATACGCAGTATTTT.

The chain uses TRBV28 and TRBJ1-5; 8 nucleotides match TRBD1. The J segment lost 1 base and the V segment lost 3 bases, leaving 2 bases of the junction unmatched. CDR3 size: 15 residues. Germline CDR1 is MDHEN and CDR2 is SYDVKM. This CDR3 is CASSLRQGSNQPQHF. DNA of the CDR3: TGTGCCAGCAGTTTGAGACAGGGGAGCAATCAGCCCCAGCATTTT. The full variable domain, with the rest looked up from reference TRBV28 and TRBJ1-5, is DVKVTQSSRYLVKRTGEKVFLECVQDMDHENMFWYRQDPGLGLRLIYFSYDVKMKEKGDIPEGYSVSREKKERFSLILESASTNQTSMYLCASSLRQGSNQPQHFGDGTRLSIL.

The chain employs TRBV10-3 and TRBJ2-2; the match to TRBD1 covers 10 bases. The germline gives CDR1 ENHRY, CDR2 SYGVKD. The CDR3 contains 14 residues. V shed 9 bases and J 4 bases; nucleotides not matched to a gene: 5. CDR3 protein: CAISGTGATGELFF. CDR3 nucleotide sequence: TGTGCCATTTCCGGGACAGGGGCCACCGGGGAGCTGTTTTTT.

The rearrangement uses TRBV25-1 and TRBJ1-4; D gene unclear. This CDR3 region has 15 residues. Germline CDR1 and CDR2: MGHDK and SYGVNS. V lost 0 bases to trimming and J lost 3 bases, with 8 bases between them. The CDR3 spells CASSEYSGSNEKLFF. The CDR3 DNA reads as TGTGCCAGCAGTGAATATAGCGGGTCTAATGAAAAACTGTTTTTT.

The chain has TRBV6-4 and TRBJ2-3; no firm D call. The V end was cut by 2 bases, the J end by 1 base, with 7 bases between. Germline assignment: CDR1 MRHNA and CDR2 SNTAGT. CDR3 length equals 14 residues. The CDR3 here is CASSDKTGTDTQYF. CDR3 DNA: TGTGCCAGCAGTGACAAAACAGGCACAGATACGCAGTATTTT.

V is TRBV7-9 and J is TRBJ1-4; 7 nucleotides match TRBD1. Per the germline V gene, CDR1 is SEHNR and CDR2 is FQNEAQ (reference sequence). The ends lost 4 bases at V and 8 bases at J; junction bases unmatched: 10. The CDR3 length is 15 residues. DNA for the CDR3: TGTGCCAGCAGCTCCGCAAACAGGGGAGGGGAAAAACTGTTTTTT. Residues: CASSSANRGGEKLFF.

The rearrangement links TRBV20-1 to TRBJ1-2; D call uncertain. This CDR3 is 14 amino acids long. The germline CDR1 and CDR2 sequences are DFQATT and SNEGSKA (reference sequence). V lost 4 bases to trimming and J lost 2 bases, with 14 bases between them. The DNA for the CDR3 is TGCAGTGCTAATGAACCCAGTGTCAACTATGGCTACACCTTC. Its protein is CSANEPSVNYGYTF.

The rearrangement joins TRBV18 to TRBJ1-5, with D perhaps TRBD1 (6 bases). This CDR3 is 15 amino acids long. Germline V gives CDR1 KGHSH, CDR2 LQKENI. Trimming shortened V by 3 bases and J by 3 bases, and 12 bases separated the two germline ends. CDR3 nucleotides: TGTGCCAGCTCACCGGGCAGGGGTAACAATCAGCCCCAGCATTTT. It yields the protein CASSPGRGNNQPQHF.

J is TRBJ2-7 and V is TRBV4-1, with D possibly matching TRBD2 (5 bases). V was pared by 1 base and J by 3 bases, with 13 bases between. CDR3 length equals 15 residues. CDR1 and CDR2 from the germline V gene are MGHRA and YSYEKL. For the CDR3, the DNA is TGCGCCAGCAGCCAAGTAGGAGGCTTAATCTACGAGCAGTACTTC. Translating it yields CASSQVGGLIYEQYF.

The chain combines TRBV5-1 with TRBJ1-6; TRBD1 might be the D (5 bases). The V gene lost 0 bases and the J gene lost 5 bases, with 9 bases spanning the gap. Germline V lookup: CDR1 SGHRS, CDR2 YFSETQ. The CDR3 extends over 15 amino acids. The CDR3 here is CASSLGPGNNSPLHF. The CDR3 coding sequence is TGCGCCAGCAGCTTGGGTCCAGGGAATAATTCACCCCTCCACTTT.

This clone was detected once. The V and J genes are TRBV5-8 and TRBJ2-2, with D possibly being TRBD1 or TRBD2 (6 bases each). The CDR3 runs to 15 residues. Trimming removed 1 base at V and 5 bases at J, with 12 bases between. CDR1 and CDR2 from the germline V gene are SGHTS and YDEGEE. CDR3 sequence: CASSLLRRGTGELFF. DNA for the CDR3: TGTGCCAGCAGCTTGCTGAGGAGGGGGACCGGGGAGCTGTTTTTT. The entire variable domain, with the rest obtained from reference TRBV5-8 and TRBJ2-2, is as follows: EAGVTQSPTHLIKTRGQQATLRCSPISGHTSVYWYQQALGLGLQFLLWYDEGEERNRGNFPPRFSGRQFPNYSSELNVNALELEDSALYLCASSLLRRGTGELFFGEGSRLTVL.

This clone was detected once. The rearrangement links TRBV6-1 to TRBJ2-1; TRBD2 matches 13 bases. Unmatched junction bases numbered 11, after V lost 6 bases and J lost 9 bases. This CDR3 is built from 16 residues. Looked up from germline, CDR1 is MNHNS and CDR2 is SASEGT. CDR3 DNA: TGTGCCAGCAGAGAAACTAGCGGGGGGGTTGTGGGTGAGCAGTTCTTC. This translates into CASRETSGGVVGEQFF.

This chain joins TRBV29-1 and TRBJ2-1, with a weak D call TRBD2 (5 bases). V lost 4 bases and J 2 bases, leaving 12 bases between the germline ends. From germline, CDR1 is SQVTM and CDR2 ANQGSEA. The CDR3 contains 14 residues. CDR3 nucleotides: TGCAGCGTTGGGCGGGCAGACACCTACAATGAGCAGTTCTTC. This encodes CSVGRADTYNEQFF.

The rearrangement joins TRBV10-3 to TRBJ2-5; D possibly corresponds to TRBD2 (6 bases). This CDR3 has 16 residues. Trimming left V 2 bases short and J 2 bases short, with 15 bases between. The germline CDR1 and CDR2 sequences are ENHRY and SYGVKD. The CDR3 here is CAISERHAGSQETQYF. CDR3 sequence (DNA): TGTGCCATCAGTGAGAGACACGCGGGGTCACAAGAGACCCAGTACTTC.